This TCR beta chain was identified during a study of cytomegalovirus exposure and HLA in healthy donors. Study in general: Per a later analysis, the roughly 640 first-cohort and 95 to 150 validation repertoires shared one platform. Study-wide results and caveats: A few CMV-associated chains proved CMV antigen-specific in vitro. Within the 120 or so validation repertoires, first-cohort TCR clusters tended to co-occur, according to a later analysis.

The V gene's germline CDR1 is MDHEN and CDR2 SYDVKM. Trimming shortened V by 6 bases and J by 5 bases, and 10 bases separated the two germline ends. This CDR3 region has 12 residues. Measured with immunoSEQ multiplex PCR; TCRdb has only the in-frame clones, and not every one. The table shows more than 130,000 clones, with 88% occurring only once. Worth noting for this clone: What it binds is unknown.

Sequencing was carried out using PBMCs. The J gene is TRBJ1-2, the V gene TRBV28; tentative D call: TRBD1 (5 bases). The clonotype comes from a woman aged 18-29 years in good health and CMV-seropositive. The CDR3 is CASSQQAYGYTF. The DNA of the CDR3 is TGTGCCAGCAGCCAACAGGCATATGGCTACACCTTC.